What follows are 27 T cell receptor beta chains derived from one specimen sequenced in a study of T-cell memory formation after mild COVID-19. TCRdb used MiXCR to reprocess the 5' RACE reads, holding one entry per CDR3 protein. The table includes around 430,000 distinct CDR3 sequences, about 16% detected once. The source material was PBMCs or a T cell subset sorted from them (not recorded which). These receptors were taken from a man in his late teens or twenties who had mild COVID-19 (a few samples of this study predate the infection). Cell type and time point are not known.

This clonotype was observed a handful of times. The chain carries TRBV29-1 and TRBJ2-1; no definite D call. The CDR3 covers 11 residues. Looked up from germline, CDR1 is SQVTM and CDR2 is ANQGSEA. V gave up 2 bases and J gave up 4 bases, with 3 bases separating them. The CDR3 sequence is CSVELYNEQFF. CDR3 DNA: TGCAGCGTTGAATTATACAATGAGCAGTTCTTC.

The chain joins TRBV19 to TRBJ2-2; D remains unclear. The V end lost 10 bases, the J end lost 5 bases, and 11 bases lay between the germline ends. The CDR3 covers 12 residues. CDR1 is LNHDA, CDR2 SQIVND, per germline (reference sequence). CDR3 sequence: CATRLGTGELFF. CDR3 bases: TGTGCCACTAGACTCGGGACCGGGGAGCTGTTTTTT.

At least ten counts were recorded for this clonotype. V usage is TRBV29-1 and J usage is TRBJ2-2, with 9 bases that match TRBD2. J was trimmed by 5 bases and V by 4 bases; bases with no gene match: 8. CDR1 SQVTM and CDR2 ANQGSEA come from the germline V gene. The CDR3 is made up of 15 amino acids. The DNA for the CDR3 is TGCAGCGTTGGTGGCGGGGGGGCGAGGACCGGGGAGCTGTTTTTT. Translated: CSVGGGGARTGELFF.

V gene TRBV11-2 combines with J gene TRBJ2-2; tentatively, D is TRBD2 (6 bases). Germline CDR1 reads SGHAT; CDR2 reads FQNNGV. CDR3 length: 14 residues. V was clipped by 2 bases and J by 4 bases, with 8 bases between them. The CDR3 nucleotides are TGTGCCAGCAGCTTACGACTAGGCACCGGGGAGCTGTTTTTT. It specifies CASSLRLGTGELFF.

This clonotype was counted a few times. The CDR3 coding sequence is TGTGCCAGCAGCACGACAGGGGTCCTTAATCAGCCCCAGCATTTT. Residues: CASSTTGVLNQPQHF. The chain carries TRBV7-2 and TRBJ1-5, with TRBD1 identical over 8 bases. With 5 bases clipped from V and 4 bases from J, the junction kept 7 bases outside the gene matches. The CDR3 length is 15 residues. Germline values: CDR1 SGHTA, CDR2 FQGNSA.

V and J are TRBV5-1 and TRBJ1-1; no clear D gene. CDR1 is SGHRS, CDR2 YFSETQ, per germline. The CDR3 consists of 12 residues. V shed 5 bases and J shed 0 bases, with 5 bases lying between them. The CDR3 DNA follows: TGCGCCAGCAGTGGCATGAACACTGAAGCTTTCTTT. It translates to CASSGMNTEAFF.

The chain joins TRBV20-1 to TRBJ1-2; TRBD1 aligns across 7 bases. J was trimmed by 4 bases and V by 0 bases; bases with no gene match: 14. CDR1 and CDR2 (germline): DFQATT, SNEGSKA (reference sequence). The CDR3 sequence is 17 residues long. CDR3 residues: CSARDRRGRAEAYGYTF. CDR3 bases: TGCAGTGCTAGAGATAGGAGGGGGCGGGCGGAAGCCTATGGCTACACCTTC.

The chain is built from TRBV6-5 and TRBJ2-5; D not resolved. The CDR3 is made up of 14 amino acids. V was clipped by 2 bases and J by 5 bases, with 12 bases between them. Germline-derived CDR1 and CDR2 are MNHEY and SVGAGI. CDR3 loop: CASSYEPNGETQYF. The CDR3 nucleotides read TGTGCCAGCAGTTACGAGCCGAACGGCGAGACCCAGTACTTC.

The chain recombines TRBV4-3 with TRBJ1-5, with TRBD1 matching 9 bases. CDR3 length: 16 amino acids. V lost 0 bases, J lost 6 bases, and 6 bases stayed unmatched. CDR1 LGHNA and CDR2 YSLEER come from the germline V gene. As DNA, the CDR3 is TGCGCCAGCAGCCAAGAATCCGGACAGGGGCCTCAGCCCCAGCATTTT. It yields the protein CASSQESGQGPQPQHF.

This clonotype appeared a few times. V is TRBV4-2 and J is TRBJ2-5; D gene unclear. The germline V and J ends were trimmed by 1 base and 5 bases, with 5 bases remaining between them. The CDR3 loop spans 12 amino acids. Germline assignment: CDR1 LGHNA and CDR2 YNFKEQ. CDR3 nucleotides: TGTGCCAGCAGCCAAGTTGCGGAGACCCAGTACTTC. Its translation is CASSQVAETQYF.

The chain joins TRBV24-1 to TRBJ2-2; no definite D call. The V end was cut by 0 bases, the J end by 8 bases, with 3 bases between. Germline V gene sequence: CDR1 KGHDR, CDR2 SFDVKD. The CDR3 loop spans 12 amino acids. The CDR3 here is CATSDLRGELFF. Here the CDR3 DNA reads TGTGCCACCAGTGATTTGCGAGGGGAGCTGTTTTTT.

The chain uses TRBV29-1 and TRBJ2-1; 10 nucleotides agree with TRBD1. Germline values: CDR1 SQVTM, CDR2 ANQGSEA. The ends lost 8 bases at V and 6 bases at J; junction bases unmatched: 4. The CDR3 is made up of 12 amino acids. The CDR3 spells CSTGQGGNEQFF. In nucleotides, the CDR3 is TGCAGCACCGGACAGGGGGGCAATGAGCAGTTCTTC.

This chain uses TRBV7-9 with TRBJ1-4, with D hard to call. This CDR3 comprises 12 residues. CDR1 is SEHNR, CDR2 FQNEAQ, per germline (reference sequence). Trimming cost V 4 bases and J 8 bases, with 8 bases left between them. CDR3 nucleotide sequence: TGTGCCAGCAGCTCCGAGTCCGAAAAACTGTTTTTT. It codes for CASSSESEKLFF.

The CDR3 sequence: CASSKREYTDTQYF. The CDR3 bases are TGTGCCAGCAGCAAAAGGGAATACACAGATACGCAGTATTTT. The chain links TRBV7-8 to TRBJ2-3, with D unclear. This CDR3 region has 14 residues. V lost 5 bases and J 2 bases, leaving 11 bases between the germline ends. CDR1 and CDR2 from the germline V gene are SGHVS and FQNEAQ.

This clonotype was detected many times. V and J are TRBV6-2 or TRBV6-3 and TRBJ2-3, with a possible D match to TRBD1 (6 bases). Trimming shortened V by 2 bases and J by 5 bases, and 14 bases separated the two germline ends. The germline V gene encodes CDR1 MNHEY and CDR2 SVGEGT. The CDR3 runs 15 residues. CDR3: CASSYADRFGDTQYF. The CDR3 coding sequence is TGTGCCAGCAGTTACGCAGACAGGTTCGGAGATACGCAGTATTTT.

This clonotype was recorded a few times. The J gene is TRBJ1-1, the V gene TRBV7-9; 8 bases match TRBD1. Trimming cost V 5 bases and J 4 bases; bases outside gene matches: 12. The CDR3 is made up of 16 amino acids. Germline-derived CDR1 and CDR2 are SEHNR and FQNEAQ (reference sequence). Here the CDR3 DNA reads TGTGCCAGCAGCCACGTCACTGGACAGGGTGCCACTGAAGCTTTCTTT. This sequence encodes CASSHVTGQGATEAFF.

The genes are TRBV5-4 and TRBJ1-2, with TRBD1 identical over 8 bases. The germline V gene has CDR1 SGHNT and CDR2 YYREEE (reference sequence). The trim removed 3 bases at V and 7 bases at J, leaving 5 bases unmatched. This CDR3 has 13 amino acids. CDR3 in amino acids: CASSSTGVFGYTF. As DNA, the CDR3 is TGTGCCAGCAGCTCGACAGGGGTTTTTGGCTACACCTTC.

This chain links TRBV15 with TRBJ1-1, with TRBD1 as a possible D gene (5 bases). V lost 1 base and J 4 bases, leaving 13 bases between the germline ends. CDR1 and CDR2 from the germline V gene are LNHNV and YYDKDF (reference sequence). The CDR3 totals 15 residues. The CDR3 region is CATSRAGMGSTEAFF. The CDR3 region has the DNA TGTGCCACCAGCAGAGCAGGGATGGGGAGCACTGAAGCTTTCTTT.

This clonotype was seen at least ten times. DNA of the CDR3: TGCAGTGCTAGAGTTGCGGCCACAGATACGCAGTATTTT. It yields the protein CSARVAATDTQYF. This chain links TRBV20-1 with TRBJ2-3; D is unclear. V shed 1 base and J shed 2 bases, with 7 bases lying between them. CDR3 length: 13 residues. Germline V lookup: CDR1 DFQATT, CDR2 SNEGSKA (reference sequence).

There are many counts of this clonotype. The CDR3 nucleotides are TGCAGTGCCCGCCCCCCAGACACTGAAGCTTTCTTT. This codes for CSARPPDTEAFF. The V and J genes are TRBV20-1 and TRBJ1-1; no clear D. Germline-derived CDR1 and CDR2 are DFQATT and SNEGSKA (reference sequence). CDR3 size: 12 residues. V lost 6 bases and J 3 bases, leaving 11 bases between the germline ends.

The chain recombines TRBV9 with TRBJ2-3; TRBD2 matches at 9 bases. The V segment lost 5 bases and the J segment 1 base; nucleotides outside the gene matches: 5. The CDR3 length is 15 residues. CDR1 is SGDLS, CDR2 YYNGEE, per germline. This CDR3 is CASRAGGGRTDTQYF. DNA of the CDR3: TGTGCCAGCAGGGCGGGAGGGGGCCGCACAGATACGCAGTATTTT. The full variable domain, with the rest looked up from reference TRBV9 and TRBJ2-3, is DSGVTQTPKHLITATGQRVTLRCSPRSGDLSVYWYQQSLDQGLQFLIQYYNGEERAKGNILERFSAQQFPDLHSELNLSSLELGDSALYFCASRAGGGRTDTQYFGPGTRLTVL.

This clonotype was seen only a few times. The chain is built from TRBV5-1 and TRBJ1-1, with D possibly TRBD1 on 5 matching bases. The germline gives CDR1 SGHRS, CDR2 YFSETQ. The CDR3 contains 15 residues. Trimming took 1 base from V and 1 from J, leaving 11 bases between them. As DNA, the CDR3 is TGCGCCAGCAGCTTGTTCGACAGTCGGAACACTGAAGCTTTCTTT. As protein: CASSLFDSRNTEAFF.

V gene TRBV6-6 combines with J gene TRBJ2-7; TRBD1 might be the D (5 bases). Germline assignment: CDR1 MNHNY and CDR2 SVGAGI (reference sequence). This CDR3 is built from 13 residues. The germline V and J ends were trimmed by 2 bases and 3 bases, with 8 bases remaining between them. Here the CDR3 reads CASSYAGFYEQYV. The CDR3 region has the DNA TGTGCCAGCAGTTACGCAGGGTTCTACGAGCAGTACGTC.

This clonotype turned up a few times. The chain is built from TRBV29-1 and TRBJ2-7; no definite D call. The germline CDR1 and CDR2 sequences are SQVTM and ANQGSEA. The V and J ends lost 4 bases and 0 bases respectively, with 13 bases between them. This CDR3 has 14 residues. CDR3 region: CSVVYPTASYEQYF. In DNA, the CDR3 is TGCAGCGTTGTTTACCCGACCGCCTCCTACGAGCAGTACTTC.

This clonotype came up many times. The chain is built from TRBV7-3 and TRBJ2-1; 8 positions agree with TRBD2. Germline V gene lookup returns CDR1 SGHTA and CDR2 FQGTGA. The CDR3 extends over 16 amino acids. V lost 4 bases and J lost 5; bases outside the gene matches: 10. CDR3 region: CASSSRGRGAHNEQFF. The CDR3 nucleotides read TGTGCCAGCAGCTCCCGCGGGCGGGGGGCGCACAATGAGCAGTTCTTC.

This chain connects TRBV20-1 to TRBJ2-3, with D perhaps given as TRBD1 or TRBD2 (5 bases each). Germline V lookup: CDR1 DFQATT, CDR2 SNEGSKA (reference sequence). CDR3 length: 13 amino acids. Trimming pared 5 bases from V and 3 bases from J, leaving 12 bases between. The CDR3, as DNA: TGCAGTGCTCCCGTCGAGGGGACAGATACGCAGTATTTT. As protein: CSAPVEGTDTQYF.

This clonotype came up many times. The V call is TRBV7-6, the J call TRBJ2-5; D possibly corresponds to TRBD1 (5 bases). Germline assignment: CDR1 SGHVS and CDR2 FNYEAQ. The V end lost 4 bases, the J end lost 4 bases, and 10 bases lay between the germline ends. CDR3 length equals 13 residues. The DNA of the CDR3 is TGTGCCAGCAGCTCTGGACAAGTAGAGACCCAGTACTTC. Translation gives CASSSGQVETQYF.